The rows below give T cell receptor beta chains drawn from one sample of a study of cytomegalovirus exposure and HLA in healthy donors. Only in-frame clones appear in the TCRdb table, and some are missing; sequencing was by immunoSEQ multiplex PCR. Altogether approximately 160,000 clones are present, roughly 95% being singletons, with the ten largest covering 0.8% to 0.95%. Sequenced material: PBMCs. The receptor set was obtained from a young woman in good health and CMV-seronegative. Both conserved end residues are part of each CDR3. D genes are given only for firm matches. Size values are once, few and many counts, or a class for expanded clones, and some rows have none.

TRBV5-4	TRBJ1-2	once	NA	CASSLDLEDGYGYTF	TGTGCCAGCAGCTTGGACCTGGAGGACGGTTATGGCTACACCTTC
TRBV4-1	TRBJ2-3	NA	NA	CASSPIYHTDTQYF	TGCGCCAGCAGCCCTATTTATCACACAGATACGCAGTATTTT
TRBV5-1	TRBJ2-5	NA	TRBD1	CASSGRTGGLETQYF	TGCGCCAGCAGCGGACGGACAGGGGGCTTAGAGACCCAGTACTTC
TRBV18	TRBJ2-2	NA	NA	CASSENRAGLFF	TGTGCCAGCTCAGAAAACAGAGCCGGTCTGTTTTTT
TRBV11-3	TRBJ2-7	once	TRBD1	CASSLKTGGYEQYF	TGTGCCAGCAGCCTCAAGACAGGGGGATACGAGCAGTACTTC
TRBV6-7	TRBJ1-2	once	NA	CASSYSTECRERGYTF	TGTGCCAGCAGTTACTCGACCGAGTGTCGGGAGCGGGGCTACACCTTC
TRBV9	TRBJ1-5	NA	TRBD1	CASSVAAGGDQPQHF	TGTGCCAGCAGCGTAGCGGCAGGGGGAGATCAGCCCCAGCATTTT
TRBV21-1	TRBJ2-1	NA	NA	CASSKRIERGESNEQFF	TGTGCCAGCAGCAAAAGAATAGAGCGGGGCGAAAGCAATGAGCAGTTCTTC
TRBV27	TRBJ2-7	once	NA	CASSFIARSSYEQYF	TGTGCCAGCAGTTTCATAGCGAGGAGCTCCTACGAGCAGTACTTC
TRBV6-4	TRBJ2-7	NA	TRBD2	CAPNINSMTSGPYEQYF	TGTGCCCCTAACATCAACAGTATGACTAGCGGGCCCTACGAGCAGTACTTC